The 26 T cell receptor beta chains below all came from one sample that was sequenced in a study of OX40 agonist ivuxolimab in advanced cancers. TCRdb's copy holds only in-frame clones and misses some; the assay was immunoSEQ multiplex PCR. The sample lists tens of thousands of clones, roughly 90% occurring once. Sequenced material: CD4+ or CD8+ T cells sorted from blood, taken in a trial of the OX40 agonist ivuxolimab. These receptors came from an adult with an advanced solid tumor such as melanoma, head and neck, liver or kidney cancer.

This chain uses TRBV5-1 with TRBJ1-4, with unresolved D. Germline-derived CDR1 and CDR2 are SGHRS and YFSETQ. The CDR3 sequence is 16 residues long. V dropped 0 bases and J dropped 1 base, with 10 bases sitting between them. CDR3 in amino acids: CASSLGQYGTNEKLFF. CDR3 bases: TGCGCCAGCAGCTTGGGGCAGTATGGAACTAATGAAAAACTGTTTTTT.

The chain uses TRBV11-2 and TRBJ1-3; a weak D match, TRBD1 (6 bases). Trimming cost V 5 bases and J 1 base, with 12 bases left between them. Germline CDR1 reads SGHAT; CDR2 reads FQNNGV. CDR3 length: 15 amino acids. Here the CDR3 DNA reads TGTGCCAGCAGCCTCGGGACACATTCTGGAAACACCATATATTTT. Its protein is CASSLGTHSGNTIYF.

Of note for this clone: The conserved closing phenylalanine or tryptophan is absent in this CDR3, likely reflecting a read error. It is unclear where the CDR3 begins or ends on the DNA, so no DNA is shown, and the CDR3 is as TCRdb lists it. The chain is built from TRBV23-1 and TRBJ1-2; no DNA check was done on the table's D call, TRBD1. TRBV23-1 carries the ORF label, with uncertain function. The length of the CDR3 is 9 amino acids, counting both ends. This chain's CDR3 is CASSQHRDR.

The genes are TRBV19 and TRBJ2-1; a weak D match, TRBD1 (6 bases). The CDR3 has 13 amino acids. The germline V gene encodes CDR1 LNHDA and CDR2 SQIVND (reference sequence). The V end lost 8 bases, the J end lost 0 bases, and 8 bases lay between the germline ends. This CDR3 is CASRTASYNEQFF. The CDR3 nucleotides read TGTGCCAGTCGGACAGCCTCCTACAATGAGCAGTTCTTC.

J is TRBJ2-1 and V is TRBV5-4, with D possibly being TRBD2 (6 bases). The CDR3 runs 15 residues. In germline, CDR1 is SGHNT, CDR2 YYREEE (reference sequence). V was clipped by 4 bases and J by 7 bases, with 18 bases between them. The CDR3 here is CASSTGSRPGNEQFF. For the CDR3, the DNA is TGTGCCAGCAGCACCGGGAGCCGACCGGGGAATGAGCAGTTCTTC.

V and J are TRBV7-9 and TRBJ1-4; 8 nucleotides line up with TRBD1. Looked up from germline, CDR1 is SEHNR and CDR2 is FQNEAQ (reference sequence). The V gene end was trimmed by 7 bases and the J gene end by 5 bases; junction bases not matched to a gene: 6. The CDR3 runs 14 residues. The CDR3 sequence is CASTSGTGNEKLFF. The DNA for the CDR3 is TGTGCCAGCACCTCCGGGACAGGAAATGAAAAACTGTTTTTT.

The CDR3 region is CASSRPGTRNTEAFF. Here the CDR3 DNA reads TGTGCCAGCAGCCGACCCGGGACACGGAACACTGAAGCTTTCTTT. The chain uses TRBV11-2 and TRBJ1-1, with a possible D match to TRBD1 (6 bases). V was clipped by 5 bases and J by 1 base, with 14 bases between them. The germline V gene encodes CDR1 SGHAT and CDR2 FQNNGV. There are 15 residues in the CDR3.

CDR3 loop: CASSTNSNYGYTF. The CDR3 DNA reads TGTGCCAGTAGTACTAACAGCAACTATGGCTACACCTTC. This chain uses TRBV19 with TRBJ1-2, with D unresolved. This CDR3 has 13 amino acids. Trimming removed 4 bases from V and 2 bases from J, with 8 bases in between. CDR1 LNHDA and CDR2 SQIVND come from the germline V gene (reference sequence).

The chain recombines TRBV5-1 with TRBJ2-3, with 9 bases lining up with TRBD1. V trimming: 4 bases; J trimming: 3 bases; junction bases outside the gene matches: 12. Per the germline V gene, CDR1 is SGHRS and CDR2 is YFSETQ. The CDR3 totals 17 residues. This CDR3 reads CASSPPTGTGWTDTQYF. CDR3 bases: TGCGCCAGCAGCCCACCTACCGGGACAGGGTGGACAGATACGCAGTATTTT.

The V gene is TRBV18, the J gene TRBJ2-7, with D possibly TRBD1 on 5 matching bases. CDR1 and CDR2 from the germline V gene are KGHSH and LQKENI. V was cut by 5 bases and J by 5 bases, with 19 bases left in between. This CDR3 contains 15 residues. In nucleotides, the CDR3 is TGTGCCAGCTCATCGAAGCAGGGTGTGTCCAACGAGCAGTACTTC. It is translated as CASSSKQGVSNEQYF.

The chain is built from TRBV11-3 and TRBJ1-1; the D gene is possibly TRBD1 (5 bases). The CDR3 runs to 12 residues. Germline CDR1 is SGHNT and CDR2 is YENEEA. The V gene lost 5 bases and the J gene lost 6 bases, with 10 bases spanning the gap. DNA of the CDR3: TGTGCCAGCAGCCTCGGACACGCTGAAGCTTTCTTT. It is translated as CASSLGHAEAFF.

The chain has TRBV19 and TRBJ2-3; TRBD1 matches at 10 bases. With 5 bases clipped from V and 7 bases from J, the junction kept 12 bases outside the gene matches. CDR3 length: 16 residues. Germline V gene sequence: CDR1 LNHDA, CDR2 SQIVND (reference sequence). The CDR3 is CASSFPDRGLVYTQYF. DNA for the CDR3: TGTGCCAGTAGTTTCCCTGACAGGGGGCTGGTGTATACGCAGTATTTT.

The V and J genes are TRBV5-6 and TRBJ1-4, with D tentatively TRBD1 (6 bases). Germline-derived CDR1 and CDR2 are SGHDT and YYEEEE. CDR3 length: 15 residues. Trimming shortened V by 0 bases and J by 8 bases, and 14 bases separated the two germline ends. The CDR3: CASSLGPTGLEKLFF. The CDR3 coding sequence is TGTGCCAGCAGCTTGGGGCCAACAGGGCTCGAAAAACTGTTTTTT. The whole variable domain, remainder taken from reference TRBV5-6 and TRBJ1-4, is DAGVTQSPTHLIKTRGQQVTLRCSPKSGHDTVSWYQQALGQGPQFIFQYYEEEERQRGNFPDRFSGHQFPNYSSELNVNALLLGDSALYLCASSLGPTGLEKLFFGSGTQLSVL.

This clone was seen a few times. V usage is TRBV2 and J usage is TRBJ1-5; D may be TRBD1 (5 bases). The germline V gene has CDR1 SNHLY and CDR2 FYNNEI. CDR3 length: 13 residues. Trimming took 7 bases from V and 3 from J, leaving 10 bases between them. The CDR3 nucleotides read TGTGCCAGCACCCCAGGGAACAATCAGCCCCAGCATTTT. Translation gives CASTPGNNQPQHF.

This chain uses TRBV5-5 with TRBJ1-2; D is ambiguous. Germline V gene sequence: CDR1 SGHKS, CDR2 YYEKEE (reference sequence). The CDR3 contains 11 residues. V shed 1 base and J shed 4 bases, with 2 bases lying between them. CDR3 amino acids: CASSLSYGYTF. Here the CDR3 DNA reads TGTGCCAGCAGCTTGAGCTATGGCTACACCTTC.

V gene TRBV6-1 combines with J gene TRBJ1-1; D is undetermined. V shed 4 bases and J shed 4 bases, with 10 bases lying between them. This CDR3 comprises 13 residues. Per germline, CDR1 MNHNS and CDR2 SASEGT. CDR3 in amino acids: CASSVKGGTEAFF. CDR3 in DNA: TGTGCCAGCAGTGTTAAGGGAGGCACTGAAGCTTTCTTT.

CDR3 protein: CASSSTQTGMHYGYTF. CDR3 sequence (DNA): TGTGCCAGCAGTTCCACCCAAACAGGGATGCACTATGGCTACACCTTC. The V call is TRBV28, the J call TRBJ1-2, with D perhaps TRBD1 (6 bases). Germline assignment: CDR1 MDHEN and CDR2 SYDVKM. The V and J ends lost 4 bases and 3 bases respectively, with 18 bases between them. The CDR3 extends over 16 amino acids.

The chain links TRBV29-1 to TRBJ2-7; 8 bases fit TRBD1. The CDR3 runs 16 residues. Germline V gene lookup returns CDR1 SQVTM and CDR2 ANQGSEA. Trimming at V came to 6 bases and at J to 1 base, leaving 14 bases not matched to a gene. The CDR3 sequence: CSVQGARSTGSYEQYF. CDR3 coding DNA: TGCAGCGTCCAGGGGGCTAGGTCCACCGGGTCCTACGAGCAGTACTTC.

This sequence joins TRBV4-2 and TRBJ2-5, with 11 bases identical to TRBD1. The J call may be mistaken, given a closer DNA end match to TRBJ2-7. CDR1 and CDR2 (germline): LGHNA, YNFKEQ. This CDR3 comprises 15 residues. CDR3 amino acids: CASSQTGQGGYEQYF. As DNA, the CDR3 is TGTGCCAGCAGCCAGACGGGACAGGGGGGTTACGAGCAGTACTTC.

This chain uses TRBV14 with TRBJ2-1, with 9 bases matching TRBD2. Unmatched junction bases numbered 18, after V lost 4 bases and J lost 8 bases. The CDR3 consists of 18 residues. CDR1 and CDR2 (germline): SGHDN, FVKESK. As DNA, the CDR3 is TGTGCCAGCAGCCGCGCAAAGCTGCTAGCGGGATACCTTGATGAGCAGTTCTTC. Amino acid sequence: CASSRAKLLAGYLDEQFF.

The chain employs TRBV7-9 and TRBJ2-2; TRBD2 aligns across 16 bases. This CDR3 is 18 amino acids long. V shed 5 bases, J shed 0 bases, and the junction held 3 bases outside the gene matches. Germline loops: CDR1 SEHNR, CDR2 FQNEAQ (reference sequence). This chain's CDR3 is CASSHGTSGRANTGELFF. The CDR3 DNA is TGTGCCAGCAGCCACGGGACTAGCGGGAGGGCGAACACCGGGGAGCTGTTTTTT.

The chain joins TRBV28 to TRBJ2-1, with D possibly matching TRBD1 (6 bases). The CDR3 covers 13 residues. CDR1 is MDHEN and CDR2 is SYDVKM in the germline V gene. V lost 5 bases, J lost 15 bases, and 20 bases lay in between. CDR3 in DNA: TGTGCCAGCAGTATCTACCGGGACACGGGTTCGTTCTTC. Encoded protein: CASSIYRDTGSFF.

V usage is TRBV10-1 and J usage is TRBJ2-3; D is uncertain. CDR3 size: 13 residues. The V gene's germline CDR1 is WNHNN and CDR2 SYGVQD (reference sequence). The V gene lost 0 bases and the J gene lost 0 bases, with 1 base spanning the gap. The CDR3 spells CASSESSTDTQYF. The CDR3 region has the DNA TGCGCCAGCAGTGAGTCTAGCACAGATACGCAGTATTTT.

The chain has TRBV2 and TRBJ2-1, with a weak D call TRBD1 (5 bases). The CDR3 runs to 14 residues. The V gene lost 6 bases and the J gene lost 8 bases, with 17 bases spanning the gap. Germline CDR1 and CDR2: SNHLY and FYNNEI. The CDR3, as DNA: TGTGCCAGCAGGACGACCTTCTCCAGGGATGAGCAGTTCTTC. Translation: CASRTTFSRDEQFF.

DNA for the CDR3: TGTGCCAGCAGTGAAGGTCGTAACCAGGGTAACTATGGCTACACCTTC. This sequence encodes CASSEGRNQGNYGYTF. The chain recombines TRBV6-1 with TRBJ1-2; D is perhaps TRBD1 (5 bases). This CDR3 has 16 residues. V was clipped by 1 base and J by 1 base, with 13 bases between them. Germline V lookup: CDR1 MNHNS, CDR2 SASEGT.

The chain combines TRBV10-3 with TRBJ1-6; D is possibly TRBD1 (6 bases). This CDR3 has 14 residues. Germline V CDR1 and CDR2: ENHRY, SYGVKD. The ends were cut back, 11 bases at V and 5 bases at J, with 16 bases in the middle. CDR3 sequence (DNA): TGTGCCGCCCAGTTAGGACAGAATAATTCACCCCTCCACTTT. Its protein product is CAAQLGQNNSPLHF.